Each of the 28 T cell receptor beta chains below was sequenced from the same sample in a study of shared clonotypes between healthy human individuals. Clones were read by immunoSEQ multiplex PCR, and TCRdb kept only the in-frame ones, dropping some. The sample has fewer than 650,000 clones, about 80% seen once; the top ten hold around 12%. Sequenced sample: PBMCs. These receptors all stem from a middle-aged woman in good health. Some clones in this sample may be carry-over from other donors' samples.

The rearrangement links TRBV6-1 to TRBJ1-1; D gene unclear. With 6 bases removed from V and 2 bases from J, the gap between germline ends came to 7 bases. The CDR3 loop spans 12 amino acids. Germline assignment: CDR1 MNHNS and CDR2 SASEGT. The CDR3 DNA reads as TGTGCCAGCAGCAGAAGTAACACTGAAGCTTTCTTT. The encoded protein is CASSRSNTEAFF.

The chain is built from TRBV9 and TRBJ1-1; no firm D call. This CDR3 has 15 amino acids. Germline V gene data show CDR1 as SGDLS and CDR2 as YYNGEE. The V and J ends lost 0 bases and 0 bases respectively, with 9 bases between them. The CDR3 reads CASSVEVGMNTEAFF. The DNA for the CDR3 is TGTGCCAGCAGCGTAGAAGTAGGGATGAACACTGAAGCTTTCTTT.

The chain employs TRBV28 and TRBJ1-1; D perhaps matches TRBD1 (6 bases). In germline, CDR1 is MDHEN, CDR2 SYDVKM. This CDR3 comprises 15 residues. V was trimmed by 4 bases and J by 7 bases, leaving 19 bases between them. The CDR3: CASSSPRGGDVEAFF. In nucleotides, the CDR3 is TGTGCCAGCAGTTCCCCGCGGGGGGGCGACGTTGAAGCTTTCTTT.

CDR3 amino acids: CASRGSGEQYF. The CDR3 nucleotides are TGCGCCAGCAGGGGTAGCGGCGAGCAGTACTTC. The chain links TRBV10-2 to TRBJ2-7, with a tentative D call TRBD2 (6 bases). V was pared by 6 bases and J by 6 bases, with 9 bases between. The CDR3 contains 11 residues. Germline CDR1 and CDR2: WSHSY and SAAADI.

This clone was detected a few times. This sequence joins TRBV9 and TRBJ1-2; no definite D call. There are 14 residues in the CDR3. Germline V gives CDR1 SGDLS, CDR2 YYNGEE. The germline V and J ends were trimmed by 4 bases and 7 bases, with 17 bases remaining between them. Here the CDR3 DNA reads TGTGCCAGCAGCCCACGGACGGTTTCGGGTGGCTACACCTTC. Translated: CASSPRTVSGGYTF.

The gene calls are TRBV28 and TRBJ2-3, with D perhaps matching TRBD1 or TRBD2 (5 bases each). Per the germline V gene, CDR1 is MDHEN and CDR2 is SYDVKM. The V gene lost 6 bases and the J gene lost 3 bases, with 16 bases spanning the gap. This CDR3 is 15 amino acids long. The CDR3 DNA reads TGTGCCAGCAGCCTGGGGGTGGGAAAAACAGATACGCAGTATTTT. It encodes CASSLGVGKTDTQYF.

V usage is TRBV2 and J usage is TRBJ1-4, with TRBD1 as a possible D gene (6 bases). The length of the CDR3 is 14 residues. Germline CDR1 and CDR2: SNHLY and FYNNEI. Trimming removed 4 bases from V and 4 bases from J, with 10 bases in between. The DNA of the CDR3 is TGTGCCAGCAGTGGGCAGGGGATTAATGAAAAACTGTTTTTT. Amino acids: CASSGQGINEKLFF. Full variable domain (rest looked up from reference TRBV2 and TRBJ1-4): EPEVTQTPSHQVTQMGQEVILRCVPISNHLYFYWYRQILGQKVEFLVSFYNNEISEKSEIFDDQFSVERPDGSNFTLKIRSTKLEDSAMYFCASSGQGINEKLFFGSGTQLSVL.

At least ten counts were recorded for this clone. V is TRBV5-1 and J is TRBJ2-1, with D perhaps assigned TRBD1 or TRBD2 (5 bases each). Trimming shortened V by 6 bases and J by 3 bases, and 22 bases separated the two germline ends. This CDR3 comprises 17 residues. CDR1 SGHRS and CDR2 YFSETQ come from the germline V gene. CDR3 amino acids: CASNYLGDSQGYNEQFF. The CDR3 bases are TGCGCCAGCAACTACTTGGGAGACAGTCAAGGCTACAATGAGCAGTTCTTC.

V and J are TRBV2 and TRBJ2-3; 14 nucleotides agree with TRBD2. Germline V lookup: CDR1 SNHLY, CDR2 FYNNEI. V lost 7 bases and J lost 0; bases outside the gene matches: 3. The CDR3 is 16 residues long. The CDR3: CASKGTSGSSTDTQYF. CDR3 DNA sequence: TGTGCCAGCAAAGGGACTAGCGGGAGTAGCACAGATACGCAGTATTTT.

The chain employs TRBV4-1 and TRBJ2-3; the D call may be TRBD1 or TRBD2 (5 bases each). Germline-derived CDR1 and CDR2 are MGHRA and YSYEKL. This CDR3 region has 17 residues. Trimming cost V 3 bases and J 4 bases, with 20 bases left between them. The CDR3 sequence is CASSHDQLGAVADTQYF. CDR3 nucleotides: TGCGCCAGCAGCCATGACCAACTAGGGGCAGTGGCAGATACGCAGTATTTT.

In its sample, this clone was seen a few times. The chain carries TRBV4-1 and TRBJ1-3; 7 nucleotides agree with TRBD1. The germline gives CDR1 MGHRA, CDR2 YSYEKL. This CDR3 is built from 16 residues. V trimming: 6 bases; J trimming: 0 bases; junction bases outside the gene matches: 8. This chain's CDR3 is CASRFRQGGSGNTIYF. CDR3 sequence (DNA): TGCGCCAGCAGATTTAGACAGGGTGGCTCTGGAAACACCATATATTTT.

The V gene is TRBV6-1, the J gene TRBJ2-1, with D perhaps TRBD2 (5 bases). The CDR3 is 14 amino acids. V was pared by 5 bases and J by 10 bases, with 18 bases between. Germline CDR1 MNHNS, CDR2 SASEGT. The CDR3 DNA reads TGTGCCAGCAGTATCGGGATTTCGTTATGGGAGCAGTTCTTC. It encodes CASSIGISLWEQFF.

The chain carries TRBV10-3 and TRBJ2-3; no definite D call. Trimming took off 0 bases at V and 5 bases at J, with 9 bases between the two ends. The CDR3 covers 14 residues. The germline gives CDR1 ENHRY, CDR2 SYGVKD. CDR3 nucleotides: TGTGCCATCAGTGAGTCTGATGTGGGAGATACGCAGTATTTT. Translation gives CAISESDVGDTQYF.

V usage is TRBV5-1 and J usage is TRBJ2-5; 8 nucleotides line up with TRBD2. J was trimmed by 4 bases and V by 6 bases; bases with no gene match: 14. Germline lookup yields CDR1 SGHRS and CDR2 YFSETQ. The length of the CDR3 is 16 residues. The CDR3, as DNA: TGCGCCAGCACCACCGGGAGGGCCGGTCTGGGAGAGACCCAGTACTTC. The encoded protein is CASTTGRAGLGETQYF.

V gene TRBV4-1 combines with J gene TRBJ2-1; D might be TRBD2 (6 bases). This CDR3 region has 15 residues. Looked up from germline, CDR1 is MGHRA and CDR2 is YSYEKL. V lost 1 base, J lost 4 bases, and 11 bases lay in between. CDR3 nucleotide sequence: TGCGCCAGCAGCCAAGTGGAGGGGAGGTACAATGAGCAGTTCTTC. Translating gives CASSQVEGRYNEQFF.

This chain connects TRBV2 to TRBJ2-1, with 10 bases identical to TRBD2. The germline V gene encodes CDR1 SNHLY and CDR2 FYNNEI. The CDR3 is made up of 14 amino acids. Trimming cost V 8 bases and J 7 bases; bases outside gene matches: 8. The CDR3 is CASQASGSMNEQFF. CDR3 sequence (DNA): TGTGCCAGCCAGGCTAGCGGGAGTATGAATGAGCAGTTCTTC.

The rearrangement links TRBV28 to TRBJ2-5, with a possible D match to TRBD2 (8 bases). V was clipped by 2 bases and J by 5 bases, with 27 bases between them. From germline, CDR1 is MDHEN and CDR2 SYDVKM. The CDR3 is made up of 19 amino acids. CDR3 bases: TGTGCCAGCAGTTTAATTGGGACTAGAGGTCGGGCAGGGGGGGAGACCCAGTACTTC. Encoded protein: CASSLIGTRGRAGGETQYF.

V and J are TRBV10-2 and TRBJ1-2; D remains ambiguous. Per the germline V gene, CDR1 is WSHSY and CDR2 is SAAADI. The length of the CDR3 is 13 residues. The V end was cut by 4 bases, the J end by 2 bases, with 8 bases between. The CDR3 DNA follows: TGCGCCAGCAGTGCCACTGGGAACTATGGCTACACCTTC. Translating gives CASSATGNYGYTF.

The chain recombines TRBV9 with TRBJ1-3; D gene uncertain. Trimming took off 1 base at V and 0 bases at J, with 5 bases between the two ends. The germline gives CDR1 SGDLS, CDR2 YYNGEE. The CDR3 consists of 14 residues. As DNA, the CDR3 is TGTGCCAGCAGCGTATCAGACTCTGGAAACACCATATATTTT. Protein sequence: CASSVSDSGNTIYF.

The chain joins TRBV10-3 to TRBJ1-2; 7 nucleotides match TRBD1. V dropped 2 bases and J dropped 4; count of bases not matched to a gene: 4. Germline CDR1 ENHRY, CDR2 SYGVKD. The CDR3 spans 14 residues. The chain's CDR3 is CAISEKGAGYGYTF. In DNA, the CDR3 is TGTGCCATCAGTGAGAAGGGGGCCGGCTATGGCTACACCTTC.

The V call is TRBV7-9, the J call TRBJ2-5; 7 bases align to TRBD1. J was trimmed by 9 bases and V by 5 bases; bases with no gene match: 9. This CDR3 region has 13 residues. Germline assignment: CDR1 SEHNR and CDR2 FQNEAQ (reference sequence). In DNA form, the CDR3 reads TGTGCCAGCAGCCGGGACAGCCGAGTGTCCCAGTACTTC. As protein: CASSRDSRVSQYF. Variable domain in full (rest from reference TRBV7-9 and TRBJ2-5): DTGVSQNPRHKITKRGQNVTFRCDPISEHNRLYWYRQTLGQGPEFLTYFQNEAQLEKSRLLSDRFSAERPKGSFSTLEIQRTEQGDSAMYLCASSRDSRVSQYFGPGTRLLVL.

In the case of this clone: A far larger clone is one base from this, pointing to a likely read error. The sample carries other DNA sequences with the same CDR3. The chain employs TRBV30 and TRBJ1-2; D might be TRBD1 (6 bases). The length of the CDR3 is 14 residues. Germline CDR1 is GTSNPN and CDR2 is SVGIG (reference sequence). The CDR3, as DNA: TGCGCCTGGGGGGGGCCGAGGACAAAGGCTGGCTACACCTTC. This codes for CAWGGPRTKAGYTF.

Comment on this clone: In the same sample, other DNA sequences code for this CDR3. V and J are TRBV25-1 and TRBJ2-7; TRBD2 matches at 8 bases. CDR3 length: 15 amino acids. Germline values: CDR1 MGHDK, CDR2 SYGVNS. J was trimmed by 3 bases and V by 3 bases; bases with no gene match: 7. The DNA for the CDR3 is TGTGCCAGCAGTGACTCCCGGGAGGGCCACTACGAGCAGTACTTC. Translating gives CASSDSREGHYEQYF.

The chain has TRBV27 and TRBJ1-5; perhaps TRBD1 as D (6 bases). Trimming cost V 5 bases and J 6 bases, with 14 bases left between them. This CDR3 is 14 amino acids long. Germline assignment: CDR1 MNHEY and CDR2 SMNVEV (reference sequence). The CDR3 region is CASSLHRVGQPQHF. CDR3 DNA: TGTGCCAGCAGTCTCCACAGGGTCGGTCAGCCCCAGCATTTT.

This clone was recorded once. Written as DNA, the CDR3 is TGTGCCAGCAGCCAAGGGTCCACAGGGATGGGTAGCCAAGAGACCCAGTACTTC. This sequence encodes CASSQGSTGMGSQETQYF. The rearrangement uses TRBV4-2 and TRBJ2-5, with a tentative D call TRBD1 (6 bases). CDR1 and CDR2 from the germline V gene are LGHNA and YNFKEQ. V gave up 1 base and J gave up 1 base, with 19 bases separating them. There are 18 residues in the CDR3.

This clone was found once. CDR3 nucleotide sequence: TGTGCCAGCAGCTTGGATATAGGGTCGGGCCAAGAGACCCAGTACTTC. It translates to CASSLDIGSGQETQYF. The V gene is TRBV5-4, the J gene TRBJ2-5; unclear D gene. CDR1 and CDR2 from the germline V gene are SGHNT and YYREEE (reference sequence). The V gene lost 0 bases and the J gene lost 1 base, with 13 bases spanning the gap. There are 16 residues in the CDR3.

This clone was counted only a few times. This chain uses TRBV6-6 with TRBJ1-5; D remains ambiguous. Germline V gene sequence: CDR1 MNHNY, CDR2 SVGAGI (reference sequence). The length of the CDR3 is 12 residues. V was cut by 4 bases and J by 1 base, with 2 bases left in between. This CDR3 is CASSLSNQPQHF. CDR3 nucleotides: TGTGCCAGCAGTTTAAGCAATCAGCCCCAGCATTTT.

V is TRBV30 and J is TRBJ2-3, with a tentative D call TRBD2 (5 bases). The V and J ends lost 0 bases and 2 bases respectively, with 12 bases between them. CDR3 length: 15 residues. CDR1 and CDR2 (germline): GTSNPN, SVGIG (reference sequence). CDR3 bases: TGTGCCTGGAGTGTTTCAAGACTATACACAGATACGCAGTATTTT. This encodes CAWSVSRLYTDTQYF. The variable domain in full, with the rest retrieved from reference TRBV30 and TRBJ2-3, is SQTIHQWPATLVQPVGSPLSLECTVEGTSNPNLYWYRQAAGRGLQLLFYSVGIGQISSEVPQNLSASRPQDRQFILSSKKLLLSDSGFYLCAWSVSRLYTDTQYFGPGTRLTVL.